These 12 T cell receptor beta chains share one sample of origin, sequenced in a study of PD-1 blockade in classical Hodgkin lymphoma. Each patient's relapse followed autologous stem cell transplantation, and brentuximab vedotin exposure varied. Clones were sequenced by immunoSEQ multiplex PCR, and TCRdb holds only the in-frame ones, with some missing. Altogether tens of thousands of clones are present, roughly 70% being singletons, with the ten largest covering around 15%. The specimen comprised peripheral blood mononuclear cells (PBMCs), sampled before the second cycle of nivolumab. Receptor source: a human donor with classical Hodgkin lymphoma.

This clone was detected once. The chain joins TRBV7-3 to TRBJ2-1, with D unresolved. CDR1 is SGHTA, CDR2 FQGTGA, per germline. The CDR3 length is 15 residues. V shed 6 bases and J shed 4 bases, with 16 bases lying between them. CDR3 amino acids: CASSRDGGRYNEQFF. The CDR3 nucleotides read TGTGCCAGCAGTCGCGACGGCGGAAGATACAATGAGCAGTTCTTC.

CDR3 DNA sequence: TGTGCCAGCTCACGAAAGACAGGGGCCAAAGATACGCAGTATTTT. Its translation: CASSRKTGAKDTQYF. The V call is TRBV18, the J call TRBJ2-3, with 8 bases lining up with TRBD1. The V and J ends lost 4 bases and 5 bases, in that order; junction bases with no gene match: 8. The germline CDR1 and CDR2 sequences are KGHSH and LQKENI. CDR3 length: 15 amino acids.

The chain recombines TRBV9 with TRBJ1-2, with D possibly being TRBD1 (6 bases). Trimming removed 6 bases from V and 6 bases from J, with 15 bases in between. This CDR3 is built from 13 residues. The V gene's germline CDR1 is SGDLS and CDR2 YYNGEE. CDR3 sequence reads: CASNIGGGDGYTF. The CDR3 DNA follows: TGTGCCAGCAACATAGGGGGAGGAGATGGCTACACCTTC.

This chain links TRBV7-8 with TRBJ2-7; D is uncertain. V was cut by 5 bases and J by 6 bases, with 20 bases left in between. This CDR3 has 15 residues. CDR1 is SGHVS and CDR2 is FQNEAQ in the germline V gene. Written as DNA, the CDR3 is TGTGCCAGCAGCCCCTCCGGGCAGCGAGCCTCCGAGCAGTACTTC. It encodes CASSPSGQRASEQYF.

The chain uses TRBV7-6 and TRBJ1-1, with D perhaps matching TRBD1 (5 bases). Germline V gene data show CDR1 as SGHVS and CDR2 as FNYEAQ. The CDR3 sequence is 14 residues long. V was trimmed by 7 bases and J by 6 bases, leaving 18 bases between them. CDR3 protein: CASTKNGGRSEAFF. The CDR3 DNA reads as TGTGCCAGCACCAAAAACGGGGGTCGCTCTGAAGCTTTCTTT.

This chain connects TRBV27 to TRBJ2-5; 10 bases are shared with TRBD2. The J segment lost 2 bases and the V segment lost 5 bases, leaving 11 bases of the junction unmatched. The CDR3 runs 17 residues. CDR1 and CDR2 (germline): MNHEY, SMNVEV (reference sequence). CDR3 region: CASSNRFTSGEQETQYF. The CDR3 DNA is TGTGCCAGCAGTAATCGTTTTACTAGCGGGGAACAAGAGACCCAGTACTTC.

This rearrangement joins TRBV6-1 to TRBJ1-1, with D perhaps matching TRBD1 (5 bases). Trimming pared 7 bases from V and 3 bases from J, leaving 15 bases between. This CDR3 is 14 amino acids long. Looked up from germline, CDR1 is MNHNS and CDR2 is SASEGT. This CDR3 reads CASKEDIRDTEAFF. CDR3 in DNA: TGTGCCAGCAAAGAGGACATCAGGGACACTGAAGCTTTCTTT.

This chain joins TRBV7-3 and TRBJ2-3, with 8 bases matching TRBD2. The CDR3 extends over 15 amino acids. Germline CDR1 is SGHTA and CDR2 is FQGTGA. With V trimmed by 6 bases and J by 3 bases, 8 bases remained unmatched. The CDR3 sequence is CASRSPGTRTDTQYF. The CDR3 DNA reads as TGTGCCAGCAGGTCCCCCGGGACTAGGACAGATACGCAGTATTTT.

In its sample, this clone is medium-sized. V gene TRBV19 combines with J gene TRBJ2-2; D not resolved. Per the germline V gene, CDR1 is LNHDA and CDR2 is SQIVND (reference sequence). This CDR3 spans 14 amino acids. V lost 6 bases to trimming and J lost 5 bases, with 13 bases between them. CDR3 loop: CASRAPSGTGELFF. CDR3 in DNA: TGTGCCAGTAGAGCCCCCTCCGGGACCGGGGAGCTGTTTTTT.

The V call is TRBV9, the J call TRBJ1-4, with 8 bases fitting TRBD1. Germline lookup yields CDR1 SGDLS and CDR2 YYNGEE. V shed 3 bases and J 8 bases; nucleotides not matched to a gene: 6. The CDR3 loop spans 14 amino acids. The DNA of the CDR3 is TGTGCCAGCAGCGCCGGGACAGGACAAGAAAAACTGTTTTTT. Its protein product is CASSAGTGQEKLFF.

V gene TRBV27 combines with J gene TRBJ1-2; 7 positions agree with TRBD1. Losses at the gene ends were 6 bases for V and 5 bases for J; bases not matched to a gene: 9. The CDR3 contains 14 residues. Per the germline V gene, CDR1 is MNHEY and CDR2 is SMNVEV (reference sequence). The CDR3 sequence: CASRRGQNLYGYTF. The DNA of the CDR3 is TGTGCCAGCAGACGGGGACAGAACCTTTATGGCTACACCTTC.

The chain is built from TRBV5-1 and TRBJ1-3; a weak D match, TRBD1 (5 bases). Germline V gives CDR1 SGHRS, CDR2 YFSETQ. Trimming took 5 bases from V and 6 from J, leaving 12 bases between them. There are 13 residues in the CDR3. The CDR3 region has the DNA TGCGCCAGCAGAACGGGACCCCTAAACACCATATATTTT. Encoded protein: CASRTGPLNTIYF.